The source of this T cell receptor (beta chain) is a study of T-cell reconstitution after alpha-beta-depleted transplantation in children (dated by TCRdb to between 2015 and 2016). Looking at the study overall: T-cell immune reconstitution after TCRalphabeta/CD19-depleted allogeneic hematopoietic cell transplantation in children was quantitatively tracked in the study by means of TCR repertoire profiling.

The CDR3, cysteine through phenylalanine, is 13 amino acids long. Only the CDR3 region is kept as DNA, spanning 39 bases read in frame from base 1. According to the germline V gene, CDR1 reads ENHRY and CDR2 reads SYGVKD. V is reduced by 7 bases and J by 1 base, leaving a spacing of 10 bases between them. This clonotype was observed many times. The specificity of this receptor is unknown. No much larger clonotype is one base removed from it; base qualities were not supplied. Libraries were prepared through PCR. Reads for this sample came from an Illumina HiSeq 2500. Molecular barcoding was employed in the preparation of TCR libraries, with unique molecular identifiers being used to normalize TCRbeta repertoire quantification. Using fastp trimming at Q25 and MiXCR clonotype assembly, TCRdb reanalyzed the public sequencing data and kept in-frame beta chains. Merged by CDR3 protein, the rows form single entries marked with the most common genes and DNA. Across this sample there are under 350,000 distinct CDR3 sequences, with 9.9% seen only once. The ten largest make up 10% of the sample.

The TCR comes from a human donor who donated a stem cell graft to a child with SCID. The V and J segments used are TRBV10-3 and TRBJ1-1, with no confident D gene call. The source material was PBMCs from the stem cell graft donor, sampled from the stem cell graft. The bases read TGTGCCATCATAAAGGACCCGAACACTGAAGCTTTCTTT. Translated, it gives CAIIKDPNTEAFF.